A selection of T cell receptor beta chains follows, all from one sample in a study of blood T cell repertoires in COVID-19. Only in-frame clones appear in the TCRdb table, and some are missing; sequencing was by immunoSEQ multiplex PCR. The repertoire has some 150,000 clones, 82% of them found once; the top ten carry over 7.5%. Sequencing was performed on peripheral blood. These receptors originate from a woman between 70 and 85 years old with acute or convalescent COVID-19. Each CDR3 is given with its conserved first and last residue. D genes are given only for firm matches. Size tells how often a clone was seen (once, few, many) or the class of an expanded clone, and some rows leave it out.

V: TRBV5-6
D: -
size: -
J: TRBJ2-3
CDR3: CASSSPLVRGVGDTQYF
DNA: TGTGCCAGCAGCTCCCCTCTGGTCAGGGGGGTTGGAGATACGCAGTATTTT

V: TRBV4-3
D: -
size: few
J: TRBJ1-4
CDR3: CASSQDGRQFEKLFF
DNA: TGCGCCAGCAGCCAAGACGGCCGACAGTTTGAAAAACTGTTTTTT

V: TRBV4-2
D: TRBD2
size: -
J: TRBJ2-2
CDR3: CASSQREGNTGELFF
DNA: TGTGCCAGCAGCCAACGGGAGGGTAACACCGGGGAGCTGTTTTTT

V: TRBV2
D: -
size: -
J: TRBJ1-3
CDR3: CASSDRTTGNTIYF
DNA: TGTGCCAGCAGTGACAGAACAACTGGAAACACCATATATTTT

V: TRBV4-3
D: -
size: -
J: TRBJ2-7
CDR3: CASSQSRGSIYEQYF
DNA: TGCGCCAGCAGCCAGAGTAGGGGCAGTATCTACGAGCAGTACTTC

V: TRBV11-2
D: -
size: -
J: TRBJ1-5
CDR3: CASGDRRPQHF
DNA: TGTGCCAGCGGCGATAGGAGGCCCCAGCATTTT

V: TRBV6-4
D: -
size: once
J: TRBJ1-2
CDR3: CASSGGGTGYTF
DNA: TGTGCCAGCAGTGGGGGAGGGACCGGCTACACCTTC

V: TRBV6-2/TRBV6-3
D: -
size: -
J: TRBJ2-5
CDR3: CASSYVQLQETQYF
DNA: TGTGCCAGCAGTTACGTACAGTTGCAAGAGACCCAGTACTTC

V: TRBV9
D: -
size: -
J: TRBJ2-1
CDR3: CASSGGLNEQFF
DNA: TGTGCCAGCAGCGGAGGGCTTAATGAGCAGTTCTTC

V: TRBV28
D: -
size: -
J: TRBJ2-2
CDR3: CASSPEGDRELFF
DNA: TGTGCCAGCAGTCCCGAGGGAGACCGGGAGCTGTTTTTT

V: TRBV6-2/TRBV6-3
D: -
size: once
J: TRBJ2-3
CDR3: CASSQLGGTDTQYF
DNA: TGTGCCAGCAGTCAGCTAGGAGGCACAGATACGCAGTATTTT

V: TRBV12-3/TRBV12-4
D: -
size: many
J: TRBJ2-7
CDR3: CASSFNAYEQYF
DNA: TGTGCCAGCAGTTTTAATGCCTACGAGCAGTACTTC

V: TRBV7-8
D: -
size: -
J: TRBJ2-3
CDR3: CASSLSVTQYF
DNA: TGTGCCAGCAGCTTATCGGTTACGCAGTATTTT

V: TRBV30
D: -
size: -
J: TRBJ1-1
CDR3: CAWRAIRGNTEAFF
DNA: TGTGCCTGGAGGGCCATCAGGGGGAACACTGAAGCTTTCTTT

V: TRBV11-2
D: -
size: -
J: TRBJ2-1
CDR3: CASSPRRSSSSYNEQFF
DNA: TGTGCCAGCAGCCCCCGGAGGTCGAGCAGCTCCTACAATGAGCAGTTCTTC

V: TRBV4-1
D: TRBD1
size: -
J: TRBJ1-1
CDR3: CASSPRDRIINTEAFF
DNA: TGCGCCAGCAGCCCAAGGGACAGAATAATAAACACTGAAGCTTTCTTT

V: TRBV7-2
D: -
size: -
J: TRBJ2-3
CDR3: CARQEGSRTDTQYF
DNA: TGTGCCAGACAGGAGGGGTCACGCACAGATACGCAGTATTTT

V: TRBV6-5
D: -
size: -
J: TRBJ1-1
CDR3: CASKDWGEAFF
DNA: TGTGCCAGCAAGGACTGGGGTGAAGCTTTCTTT

V: TRBV28
D: -
size: -
J: TRBJ2-1
CDR3: CASVPPGSGYNEQFF
DNA: TGTGCCAGCGTTCCCCCGGGTAGCGGATACAATGAGCAGTTCTTC

V: TRBV19
D: TRBD1
size: -
J: TRBJ1-4
CDR3: CASKRSAGGVSVKLFF
DNA: TGTGCCAGTAAAAGGTCTGCAGGGGGCGTTTCGGTAAAACTGTTTTTT

V: TRBV5-1
D: -
size: -
J: TRBJ2-7
CDR3: CASSLSTGSSYEQYF
DNA: TGCGCCAGCAGTCTTTCTACAGGTAGCTCCTACGAGCAGTACTTC

V: TRBV28
D: -
size: -
J: TRBJ1-2
CDR3: CASSLKNYGYTF
DNA: TGTGCCAGCAGTCTAAAGAACTATGGCTACACCTTC

V: TRBV7-2
D: TRBD1
size: -
J: TRBJ2-7
CDR3: CASSSLDRGREQYF
DNA: TGTGCCAGCAGCTCACTCGACAGGGGGCGGGAGCAGTACTTC

V: TRBV7-2
D: -
size: few
J: TRBJ1-6
CDR3: CASSLASSSPLHF
DNA: TGTGCCAGCAGCTTAGCTTCAAGCTCACCCCTCCACTTT

V: TRBV6-2/TRBV6-3
D: TRBD2
size: -
J: TRBJ2-7
CDR3: CASSYSTHRTSGPPYEQYF
DNA: TGTGCCAGCAGTTATTCAACCCACAGGACTAGCGGGCCACCCTACGAGCAGTACTTC

V: TRBV28
D: TRBD1
size: -
J: TRBJ1-1
CDR3: CASRRDRVNTEAFF
DNA: TGTGCCAGCAGACGGGACAGGGTGAACACTGAAGCTTTCTTT

V: TRBV7-2
D: TRBD2
size: -
J: TRBJ2-7
CDR3: CASSLEVREEQYF
DNA: TGTGCCAGCAGCTTAGAGGTGCGGGAGGAGCAGTACTTC

V: TRBV6-2/TRBV6-3
D: -
size: -
J: TRBJ2-3
CDR3: CASSYGGGSFDTQYF
DNA: TGTGCCAGCAGTTACGGCGGGGGCTCGTTTGATACGCAGTATTTT

V: TRBV29-1
D: TRBD2
size: once
J: TRBJ2-2
CDR3: CAAAGGGPIGELFF
DNA: TGCGCCGCGGCTGGGGGAGGGCCCATCGGGGAGCTGTTTTTT

V: TRBV9
D: TRBD2
size: -
J: TRBJ2-7
CDR3: CASSPRERMSSYEQYF
DNA: TGTGCCAGCAGCCCGCGGGAGAGGATGAGCTCCTACGAGCAGTACTTC

V: TRBV7-2
D: TRBD1
size: -
J: TRBJ1-5
CDR3: CASSLDRANQPQHF
DNA: TGTGCCAGCAGCTTGGACAGGGCAAATCAGCCCCAGCATTTT

V: TRBV28
D: TRBD1
size: -
J: TRBJ1-2
CDR3: CASWATPQGAGGYTF
DNA: TGTGCCAGCTGGGCCACACCCCAGGGGGCTGGGGGCTACACCTTC

V: TRBV29-1
D: -
size: -
J: TRBJ2-3
CDR3: CSVEDGGTDTQYF
DNA: TGCAGCGTTGAAGATGGAGGAACAGATACGCAGTATTTT

V: TRBV28
D: TRBD2
size: -
J: TRBJ2-1
CDR3: CASSWVSGRGSYNEQFF
DNA: TGTGCCAGCAGTTGGGTTAGCGGGAGGGGATCCTACAATGAGCAGTTCTTC

V: TRBV4-2
D: -
size: -
J: TRBJ1-2
CDR3: CASSPTVRDYGYTF
DNA: TGTGCCAGCAGCCCGACAGTAAGAGACTATGGCTACACCTTC

V: TRBV28
D: -
size: -
J: TRBJ1-5
CDR3: CASRGASNQPQHF
DNA: TGTGCCAGCAGGGGCGCCAGCAATCAGCCCCAGCATTTT

V: TRBV4-1
D: TRBD2
size: -
J: TRBJ2-1
CDR3: CASSQTGTSGVGEQFF
DNA: TGCGCCAGCAGCCAAACCGGGACTAGCGGAGTGGGAGAGCAGTTCTTC

V: TRBV19
D: TRBD1
size: once
J: TRBJ2-1
CDR3: CASSPRDSPFNEQFF
DNA: TGTGCCAGTAGCCCCCGGGACAGCCCTTTTAATGAGCAGTTCTTC

V: TRBV6-5
D: -
size: -
J: TRBJ1-2
CDR3: CASSRQVPYGYTF
DNA: TGTGCCAGCAGCCGACAGGTCCCTTATGGCTACACCTTC

V: TRBV6-5
D: -
size: -
J: TRBJ2-5
CDR3: CASSSSRPSQETQYF
DNA: TGTGCCAGCAGTTCCTCCCGTCCTAGTCAAGAGACCCAGTACTTC